The 10 T cell receptor beta chains reported below all come from one sample, sequenced in a study of blood T cell repertoires in COVID-19. The protocol was immunoSEQ multiplex PCR, while the TCRdb copy is restricted to in-frame clones and leaves out a portion. Among 100,000 to 150,000 clones listed, roughly 80% were seen once. Input material: peripheral blood. The receptors stem from a man aged 60-69 years with acute or convalescent COVID-19.

This clone is a singleton in its sample. The chain uses TRBV2 and TRBJ2-3, with unresolved D. The CDR3 spans 15 residues. V lost 4 bases and J lost 0, with 11 bases in between. Germline values: CDR1 SNHLY, CDR2 FYNNEI. The CDR3 coding sequence is TGTGCCAGCAGTGCCGTCAGCGTCAGCACAGATACGCAGTATTTT. Translation gives CASSAVSVSTDTQYF.

The rearrangement links TRBV11-2 to TRBJ2-3, with 9 bases fitting TRBD2. Germline V gene sequence: CDR1 SGHAT, CDR2 FQNNGV. The CDR3 is 15 amino acids. The junction had 2 bases not matched to a gene; V was cut back by 2 bases and J by 2 bases. The DNA of the CDR3 is TGTGCCAGCAGCTTAAGCGGGGGGATCACAGATACGCAGTATTTT. It yields the protein CASSLSGGITDTQYF. The variable domain in full, completed from reference TRBV11-2 and TRBJ2-3, reads EAGVAQSPRYKIIEKRQSVAFWCNPISGHATLYWYQQILGQGPKLLIQFQNNGVVDDSQLPKDRFSAERLKGVDSTLKIQPAKLEDSAVYLCASSLSGGITDTQYFGPGTRLTVL.

The rearrangement links TRBV7-9 to TRBJ2-1; 10 bases fit TRBD2. The CDR3 is made up of 15 amino acids. V was clipped by 2 bases and J by 4 bases; unmatched bases: 2. Germline V CDR1 and CDR2: SEHNR, FQNEAQ (reference sequence). CDR3 in amino acids: CASSLLAGAYNEQFF. The CDR3 DNA sequence: TGTGCCAGCAGCTTACTAGCGGGGGCTTACAATGAGCAGTTCTTC. The whole variable domain, filled in from reference TRBV7-9 and TRBJ2-1, reads DTGVSQNPRHKITKRGQNVTFRCDPISEHNRLYWYRQTLGQGPEFLTYFQNEAQLEKSRLLSDRFSAERPKGSFSTLEIQRTEQGDSAMYLCASSLLAGAYNEQFFGPGTRLTVL.

The chain couples TRBV5-1 to TRBJ1-2; D is unclear. Germline V gene data show CDR1 as SGHRS and CDR2 as YFSETQ. This CDR3 has 14 amino acids. With 0 bases removed from V and 4 bases from J, the gap between germline ends came to 10 bases. CDR3 residues: CASSLAGESYGYTF. The CDR3 nucleotides are TGCGCCAGCAGCTTGGCGGGAGAGTCCTATGGCTACACCTTC. Supplemented by reference TRBV5-1 and TRBJ1-2, the full variable domain reads KAGVTQTPRYLIKTRGQQVTLSCSPISGHRSVSWYQQTPGQGLQFLFEYFSETQRNKGNFPGRFSGRQFSNSRSEMNVSTLELGDSALYLCASSLAGESYGYTFGSGTRLTVV.

The V gene is TRBV2, the J gene TRBJ2-7; TRBD1 aligns across 7 bases. Looked up from germline, CDR1 is SNHLY and CDR2 is FYNNEI. The CDR3 runs 16 residues. V gave up 6 bases and J gave up 6 bases; unmatched junction bases: 17. The CDR3 protein is CASSPNPTGSMLEQYF. For the CDR3, the DNA is TGTGCCAGCAGCCCTAACCCGACAGGGTCGATGCTCGAGCAGTACTTC.

In its sample, this clone was seen a few times. The V and J genes are TRBV30 and TRBJ1-5; D is ambiguous. Trimming removed 1 base from V and 3 bases from J, with 7 bases in between. The CDR3 runs to 13 residues. Germline V CDR1 and CDR2: GTSNPN, SVGIG (reference sequence). The CDR3 sequence: CAWSDRDNQPQHF. The CDR3 DNA is TGTGCCTGGAGTGACAGAGACAATCAGCCCCAGCATTTT.

This clone has a handful of counts. The same CDR3 also results from other DNA sequences found in this sample. V gene TRBV6-1 combines with J gene TRBJ1-2; no clear D. This CDR3 is built from 12 residues. Germline V gene sequence: CDR1 MNHNS, CDR2 SASEGT. Trimming left V 1 base short and J 7 bases short, with 7 bases between. The CDR3 sequence: CASSEVIRGYTF. The CDR3 DNA sequence: TGTGCCAGCAGTGAAGTAATTCGTGGCTACACCTTC.

The J gene is TRBJ1-5, the V gene TRBV19; a weak D match, TRBD1 (6 bases). The CDR3 length is 15 residues. Germline V lookup: CDR1 LNHDA, CDR2 SQIVND (reference sequence). The V and J ends lost 10 bases and 4 bases respectively, with 20 bases between them. This CDR3 reads CATKDRFIWNQPQHF. In DNA form, the CDR3 reads TGTGCCACCAAAGACAGGTTTATTTGGAATCAGCCCCAGCATTTT.

The J gene is TRBJ1-2, the V gene TRBV3-1 (or the pseudogene TRBV3-2), with 7 bases lining up with TRBD1. This CDR3 is 14 amino acids long. Losses at the gene ends were 4 bases for V and 4 bases for J; bases not matched to a gene: 6. The germline CDR1 and CDR2 sequences are LGHDT and YNNKEL (reference sequence). DNA for the CDR3: TGTGCCAGCAGCCCTGGGGACAGCCCCTATGGCTACACCTTC. Encoded protein: CASSPGDSPYGYTF.

The J gene is TRBJ1-5, the V gene TRBV30; D is unresolved. The CDR3 is made up of 12 amino acids. V shed 0 bases and J shed 7 bases, with 7 bases lying between them. Germline V gene sequence: CDR1 GTSNPN, CDR2 SVGIG (reference sequence). CDR3 bases: TGTGCCTGGAGTGTACAACGACAGCCCCAGCATTTT. Residues: CAWSVQRQPQHF.